Listed here are 21 T cell receptor beta chains from one sample, sequenced in a study of long-term antiretroviral therapy in people with HIV. Running of the v3.0 immunoSEQ assay took place at survey level. Assay: immunoSEQ multiplex PCR; the TCRdb copy retains only in-frame clones and omits some. This table has tens of thousands of clones, roughly four fifths appearing once. The sequences come from unsorted PBMCs, collected 0.4 years after starting antiretroviral therapy. These receptors were collected from a man aged 45-65 years with HIV.

This clone was found once. This rearrangement joins TRBV4-3 to TRBJ2-5, with TRBD1 matching over 12 bases. Germline CDR1 reads LGHNA; CDR2 reads YSLEER. The CDR3 runs to 16 residues. The ends lost 0 bases at V and 5 bases at J; junction bases unmatched: 4. Here the CDR3 DNA reads TGCGCCAGCAGCCAAGAGGGGACAGGGGGCCTGGAGACCCAGTACTTC. Its translation: CASSQEGTGGLETQYF.

The gene calls are TRBV30 and TRBJ1-1, with D possibly being TRBD1 (5 bases). Germline V lookup: CDR1 GTSNPN, CDR2 SVGIG (reference sequence). The V and J ends lost 5 bases and 14 bases respectively, with 30 bases between them. The CDR3 spans 15 residues. CDR3 amino acids: CAWVRDPKVSGISFF. The CDR3 DNA follows: TGTGCCTGGGTCAGGGACCCGAAGGTTTCAGGGATTAGCTTCTTT.

The chain combines TRBV11-2 with TRBJ2-7; 11 positions match TRBD1. The CDR3 runs 14 residues. Germline-derived CDR1 and CDR2 are SGHAT and FQNNGV. The trim removed 5 bases at V and 2 bases at J, leaving 2 bases unmatched. CDR3 sequence: CASSPGQGAYEQYF. CDR3 nucleotide sequence: TGTGCCAGCAGCCCGGGACAGGGGGCCTACGAGCAGTACTTC.

The V gene is TRBV7-2, the J gene TRBJ1-4, with D maybe TRBD1 (6 bases). V was clipped by 4 bases and J by 3 bases, with 18 bases between them. This CDR3 has 17 amino acids. From germline, CDR1 is SGHTA and CDR2 FQGNSA. CDR3 in amino acids: CASSSGTSRTANEKLFF. CDR3 nucleotide sequence: TGTGCCAGCAGCTCTGGGACATCAAGGACAGCTAATGAAAAACTGTTTTTT. Based on the CDR3 plus reference TRBV7-2 and TRBJ1-4, the full variable domain is GAGVSQSPSNKVTEKGKDVELRCDPISGHTALYWYRQSLGQGLEFLIYFQGNSAPDKSGLPSDRFSAERTGGSVSTLTIQRTQQEDSAVYLCASSSGTSRTANEKLFFGSGTQLSVL.

This chain links TRBV9 with TRBJ1-5; 8 bases map to TRBD1. The CDR3 sequence is 15 residues long. Germline values: CDR1 SGDLS, CDR2 YYNGEE. The V segment lost 4 bases and the J segment 3 bases; nucleotides outside the gene matches: 6. This CDR3 reads CASSPGTGNNQPQHF. In DNA, the CDR3 is TGTGCCAGCAGCCCCGGGACAGGTAACAATCAGCCCCAGCATTTT. Looking up the rest from reference TRBV9 and TRBJ1-5 gives the full variable domain: DSGVTQTPKHLITATGQRVTLRCSPRSGDLSVYWYQQSLDQGLQFLIQYYNGEERAKGNILERFSAQQFPDLHSELNLSSLELGDSALYFCASSPGTGNNQPQHFGDGTRLSIL.

This clone is a singleton in its sample. V is TRBV19 and J is TRBJ2-2; the D gene is possibly TRBD1 (5 bases). Germline CDR1 is LNHDA and CDR2 is SQIVND (reference sequence). CDR3 length equals 15 residues. Trimming stripped 3 bases from V and 5 bases from J, with 13 bases between. The DNA for the CDR3 is TGTGCCAGTAGTATGTGGTCAGGGCAGACCGGGGAGCTGTTTTTT. This translates into CASSMWSGQTGELFF.

The V call is TRBV9, the J call TRBJ2-1; D may correspond to TRBD1 or TRBD2 (6 bases each). The CDR3 is 15 amino acids. The germline CDR1 and CDR2 sequences are SGDLS and YYNGEE. With 2 bases removed from V and 5 bases from J, the gap between germline ends came to 14 bases. CDR3 in amino acids: CASSVWGAVDNEQFF. CDR3 DNA: TGTGCCAGCAGCGTTTGGGGGGCGGTGGACAATGAGCAGTTCTTC.

This clone was seen more than once but under ten times. V and J are TRBV7-8 and TRBJ1-6; D is unclear. Germline CDR1 SGHVS, CDR2 FQNEAQ. Deletions cut 0 bases from V and 9 bases from J, with 12 bases between. The CDR3 is 15 amino acids. CDR3 coding DNA: TGTGCCAGCAGCTTAGCTCATCGGGCAGGTTCACCCCTCCACTTT. It specifies CASSLAHRAGSPLHF.

V is TRBV19 and J is TRBJ2-1, with no clear D. Trimming cost V 7 bases and J 0 bases, with 10 bases left between them. This CDR3 contains 14 residues. The germline CDR1 and CDR2 sequences are LNHDA and SQIVND (reference sequence). The CDR3, as DNA: TGTGCCAGTAATGCGCGTAGCTCCTACAATGAGCAGTTCTTC. Residues: CASNARSSYNEQFF.

The chain carries TRBV2 and TRBJ2-1, with TRBD2 as a possible D gene (6 bases). CDR3 length: 18 residues. V lost 7 bases and J lost 4, with 26 bases in between. Per the germline V gene, CDR1 is SNHLY and CDR2 is FYNNEI. The CDR3, as DNA: TGTGCCAGCACGGGTCGGGACTTTGGACATACTGGGTACAATGAGCAGTTCTTC. This translates into CASTGRDFGHTGYNEQFF.

V is TRBV5-1 and J is TRBJ2-3, with 9 nucleotides matching TRBD1. The germline gives CDR1 SGHRS, CDR2 YFSETQ. The J segment lost 3 bases and the V segment lost 5 bases, leaving 4 bases of the junction unmatched. This CDR3 is built from 14 residues. The CDR3 bases are TGCGCCAGCAGAGGACAGGGGATAACAGATACGCAGTATTTT. Translating it yields CASRGQGITDTQYF. The complete variable domain, with remaining parts taken from reference TRBV5-1 and TRBJ2-3, reads KAGVTQTPRYLIKTRGQQVTLSCSPISGHRSVSWYQQTPGQGLQFLFEYFSETQRNKGNFPGRFSGRQFSNSRSEMNVSTLELGDSALYLCASRGQGITDTQYFGPGTRLTVL.

V usage is TRBV6-5 and J usage is TRBJ1-2, with 7 bases matching TRBD1. The CDR3 extends over 12 amino acids. V lost 7 bases, J lost 4 bases, and 3 bases stayed unmatched. Looked up from germline, CDR1 is MNHEY and CDR2 is SVGAGI. The CDR3 protein is CASTTGAYGYTF. CDR3 DNA sequence: TGTGCCAGCACTACAGGGGCCTATGGCTACACCTTC.

The chain couples TRBV5-4 to TRBJ1-1, with TRBD1 as a possible D gene (6 bases). The V gene lost 2 bases and the J gene lost 1 base, with 12 bases spanning the gap. The CDR3 is 15 residues long. CDR1 and CDR2 (germline): SGHNT, YYREEE (reference sequence). CDR3 amino acids: CASSFQGSPNTEAFF. CDR3 in DNA: TGTGCCAGCAGCTTCCAGGGGTCCCCGAACACTGAAGCTTTCTTT.

The table lists this clone with a few counts. The chain recombines TRBV9 with TRBJ1-1; D gene ambiguous. The CDR3 runs 13 residues. In germline, CDR1 is SGDLS, CDR2 YYNGEE. Trimming took 4 bases from V and 3 from J, leaving 10 bases between them. For the CDR3, the DNA is TGTGCCAGCAGCCTTCAACTTTACACTGAAGCTTTCTTT. Translation gives CASSLQLYTEAFF.

The chain has TRBV4-3 and TRBJ1-6, with D perhaps TRBD1 (5 bases). V was cut by 7 bases and J by 5 bases, with 15 bases left in between. The CDR3 has 15 amino acids. Germline values: CDR1 LGHNA, CDR2 YSLEER. The CDR3 DNA follows: TGCGCCAGCAAATTGCAGGGATCCGATAATTCACCCCTCCACTTT. It codes for CASKLQGSDNSPLHF.

This chain links TRBV4-3 with TRBJ2-3; 11 bases are shared with TRBD2. With V trimmed by 4 bases and J by 3 bases, 3 bases remained unmatched. Germline values: CDR1 LGHNA, CDR2 YSLEER. The CDR3 spans 15 residues. CDR3 nucleotides: TGCGCCAGCAGCCCTAGCGGGGGGAAGACAGATACGCAGTATTTT. Amino acids: CASSPSGGKTDTQYF.

The J gene is TRBJ2-1, the V gene TRBV9; a possible D gene is TRBD2 (6 bases). Per germline, CDR1 SGDLS and CDR2 YYNGEE. This CDR3 comprises 16 residues. V was cut by 3 bases and J by 10 bases, with 23 bases left in between. As DNA, the CDR3 is TGTGCCAGCAGCGGGGGTGGGACTTCCTCCGACCGGGAGCAGTTCTTC. It specifies CASSGGGTSSDREQFF.

The chain combines TRBV28 with TRBJ2-7; D ambiguous. Deletions cut 5 bases from V and 3 bases from J, with 8 bases between. Per the germline V gene, CDR1 is MDHEN and CDR2 is SYDVKM. The CDR3 consists of 12 residues. The CDR3 nucleotides read TGTGCCAGCAGTATTAACAGCTACGAGCAGTACTTC. This codes for CASSINSYEQYF.

The chain links TRBV7-2 to TRBJ2-3; possibly TRBD2 for D (6 bases). V lost 4 bases and J 2 bases, leaving 16 bases between the germline ends. CDR3 length: 16 residues. Germline CDR1 and CDR2: SGHTA and FQGNSA. CDR3 in amino acids: CASSSGRGPTTDTQYF. The CDR3 DNA reads TGTGCCAGCAGCTCGGGGCGGGGACCAACCACAGATACGCAGTATTTT.

CDR3 DNA sequence: TGTGCCAGCAGCTTGGACTTCCGGGGGACTGAAGCTTTCTTT. It codes for CASSLDFRGTEAFF. The chain couples TRBV11-2 to TRBJ1-1, with a tentative D call TRBD1 (5 bases). The V gene lost 3 bases and the J gene lost 5 bases, with 13 bases spanning the gap. This CDR3 is built from 14 residues. CDR1 is SGHAT and CDR2 is FQNNGV in the germline V gene.

This clone was seen once. The gene calls are TRBV6-5 and TRBJ1-5; no definite D call. Trimming took off 8 bases at V and 0 bases at J, with 11 bases between the two ends. Germline V gene lookup returns CDR1 MNHEY and CDR2 SVGAGI. The CDR3 has 14 amino acids. In DNA form, the CDR3 reads TGTGCCAGCGGGTTAGGTTATAGCAATCAGCCCCAGCATTTT. Its protein product is CASGLGYSNQPQHF.